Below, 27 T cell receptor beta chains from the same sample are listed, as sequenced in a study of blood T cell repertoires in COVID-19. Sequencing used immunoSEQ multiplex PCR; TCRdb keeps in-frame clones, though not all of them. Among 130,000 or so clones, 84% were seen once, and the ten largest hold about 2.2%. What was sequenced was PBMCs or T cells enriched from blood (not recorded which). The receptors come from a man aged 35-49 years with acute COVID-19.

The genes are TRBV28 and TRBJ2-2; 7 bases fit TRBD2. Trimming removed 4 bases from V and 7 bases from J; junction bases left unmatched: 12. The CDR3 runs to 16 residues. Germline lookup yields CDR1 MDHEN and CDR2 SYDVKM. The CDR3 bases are TGTGCCAGCAGTTACCCGGGGCTAGCGGAGAGCGGGGAGCTGTTTTTT. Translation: CASSYPGLAESGELFF.

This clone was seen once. As DNA, the CDR3 is TGTGCCAGCAGCTTGGGGCAGGGAATGGGAGGCTACACCTTC. This translates into CASSLGQGMGGYTF. The rearrangement links TRBV5-6 to TRBJ1-2; possibly TRBD1 for D (5 bases). The V gene lost 0 bases and the J gene lost 8 bases, with 14 bases spanning the gap. CDR3 size: 14 residues. Per the germline V gene, CDR1 is SGHDT and CDR2 is YYEEEE.

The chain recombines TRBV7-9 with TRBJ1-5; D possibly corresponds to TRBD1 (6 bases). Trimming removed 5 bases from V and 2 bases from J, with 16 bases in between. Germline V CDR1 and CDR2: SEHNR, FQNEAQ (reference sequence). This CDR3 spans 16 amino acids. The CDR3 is CASSRGALGGNQPQHF. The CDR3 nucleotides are TGTGCCAGCAGCCGGGGGGCCCTTGGGGGCAATCAGCCCCAGCATTTT. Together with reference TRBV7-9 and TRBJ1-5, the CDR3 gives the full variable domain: DTGVSQNPRHKITKRGQNVTFRCDPISEHNRLYWYRQTLGQGPEFLTYFQNEAQLEKSRLLSDRFSAERPKGSFSTLEIQRTEQGDSAMYLCASSRGALGGNQPQHFGDGTRLSIL.

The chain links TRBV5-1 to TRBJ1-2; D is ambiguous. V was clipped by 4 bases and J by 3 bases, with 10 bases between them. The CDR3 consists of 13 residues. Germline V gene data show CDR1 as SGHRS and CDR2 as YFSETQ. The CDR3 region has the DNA TGCGCCAGCAGCGCGGAAGGCGACTATGGCTACACCTTC. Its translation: CASSAEGDYGYTF.

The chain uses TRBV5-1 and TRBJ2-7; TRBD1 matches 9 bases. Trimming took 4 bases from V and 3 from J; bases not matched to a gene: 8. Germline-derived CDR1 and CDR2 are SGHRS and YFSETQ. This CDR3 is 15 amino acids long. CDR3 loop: CASSRGTGKFYEQYF. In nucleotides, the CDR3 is TGCGCCAGCAGCCGGGGGACAGGGAAGTTCTACGAGCAGTACTTC.

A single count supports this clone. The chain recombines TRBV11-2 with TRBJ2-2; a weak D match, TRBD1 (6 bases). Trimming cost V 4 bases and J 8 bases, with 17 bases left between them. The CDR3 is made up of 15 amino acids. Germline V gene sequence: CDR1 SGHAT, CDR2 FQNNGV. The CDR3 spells CASSWGPTSTGELFF. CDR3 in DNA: TGTGCCAGCAGCTGGGGGCCCACTTCGACTGGGGAGCTGTTTTTT.

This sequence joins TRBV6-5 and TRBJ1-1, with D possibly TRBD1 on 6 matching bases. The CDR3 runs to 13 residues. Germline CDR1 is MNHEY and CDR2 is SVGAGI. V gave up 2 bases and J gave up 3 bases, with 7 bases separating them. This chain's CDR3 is CASSYGQYTEAFF. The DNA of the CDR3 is TGTGCCAGCAGTTACGGACAGTACACTGAAGCTTTCTTT.

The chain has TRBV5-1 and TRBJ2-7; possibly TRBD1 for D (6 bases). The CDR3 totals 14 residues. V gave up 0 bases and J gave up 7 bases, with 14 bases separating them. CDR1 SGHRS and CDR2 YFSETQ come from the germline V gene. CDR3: CASSLAGEIGEQYF. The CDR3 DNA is TGCGCCAGCAGCTTGGCAGGGGAAATCGGAGAGCAGTACTTC.

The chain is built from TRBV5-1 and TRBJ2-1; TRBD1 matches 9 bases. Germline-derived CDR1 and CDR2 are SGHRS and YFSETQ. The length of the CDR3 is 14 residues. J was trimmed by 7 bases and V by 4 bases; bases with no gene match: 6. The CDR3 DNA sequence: TGCGCCAGCAGCGGGACAGGGTTCGGGAATGAGCAGTTCTTC. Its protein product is CASSGTGFGNEQFF. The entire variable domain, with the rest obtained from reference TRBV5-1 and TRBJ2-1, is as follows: KAGVTQTPRYLIKTRGQQVTLSCSPISGHRSVSWYQQTPGQGLQFLFEYFSETQRNKGNFPGRFSGRQFSNSRSEMNVSTLELGDSALYLCASSGTGFGNEQFFGPGTRLTVL.

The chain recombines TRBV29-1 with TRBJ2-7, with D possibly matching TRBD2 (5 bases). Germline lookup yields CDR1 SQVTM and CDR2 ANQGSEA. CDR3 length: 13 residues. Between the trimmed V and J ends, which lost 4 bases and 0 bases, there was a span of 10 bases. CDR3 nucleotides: TGCAGCGTTGTAAGCGGTAGCTCCTACGAGCAGTACTTC. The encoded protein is CSVVSGSSYEQYF.

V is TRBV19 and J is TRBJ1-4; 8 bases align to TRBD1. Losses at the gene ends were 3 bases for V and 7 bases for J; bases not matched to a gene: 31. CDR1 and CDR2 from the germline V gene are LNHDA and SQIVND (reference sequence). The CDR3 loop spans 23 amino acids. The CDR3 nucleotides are TGTGCCAGTAGTATCCCAAGTTCGGACAGGGAAGGGCCCCGGGGGCTGGTGTGTGAAAAACTGTTTTTT. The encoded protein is CASSIPSSDREGPRGLVCEKLFF.

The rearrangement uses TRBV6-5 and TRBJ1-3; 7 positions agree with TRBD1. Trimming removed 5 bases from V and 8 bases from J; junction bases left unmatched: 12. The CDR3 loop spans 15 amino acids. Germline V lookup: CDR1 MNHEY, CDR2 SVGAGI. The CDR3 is CASSRTGALGDTIYF. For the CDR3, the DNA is TGTGCCAGCAGTCGGACAGGCGCTCTTGGGGACACCATATATTTT.

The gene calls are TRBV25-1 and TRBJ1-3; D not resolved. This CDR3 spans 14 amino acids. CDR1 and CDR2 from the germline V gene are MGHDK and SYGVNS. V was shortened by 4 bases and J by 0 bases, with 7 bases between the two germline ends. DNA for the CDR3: TGTGCCAGCAGTGCCCCGAGCTCTGGAAACACCATATATTTT. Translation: CASSAPSSGNTIYF.

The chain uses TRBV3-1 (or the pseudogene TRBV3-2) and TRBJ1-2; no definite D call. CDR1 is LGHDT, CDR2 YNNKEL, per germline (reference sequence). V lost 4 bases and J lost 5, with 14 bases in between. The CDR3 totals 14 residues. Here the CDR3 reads CASSPGEVDYGYTF. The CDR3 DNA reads TGTGCCAGCAGCCCCGGGGAGGTAGATTATGGCTACACCTTC.

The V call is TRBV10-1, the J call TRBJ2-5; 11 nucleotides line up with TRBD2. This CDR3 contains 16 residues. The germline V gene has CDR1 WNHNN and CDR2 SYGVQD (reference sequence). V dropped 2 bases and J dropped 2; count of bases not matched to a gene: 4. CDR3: CASSEKIAGGQETQYF. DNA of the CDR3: TGCGCCAGCAGTGAGAAGATAGCGGGGGGGCAAGAGACCCAGTACTTC.

DNA of the CDR3: TGTGCCAGTAGTATAGTTGGACTACTCTCCTACAATGAGCAGTTCTTC. This codes for CASSIVGLLSYNEQFF. This chain joins TRBV19 and TRBJ2-1; D may be TRBD2 (6 bases). This CDR3 comprises 16 residues. The ends were cut back, 1 base at V and 0 bases at J, with 10 bases in the middle. CDR1 LNHDA and CDR2 SQIVND come from the germline V gene (reference sequence).

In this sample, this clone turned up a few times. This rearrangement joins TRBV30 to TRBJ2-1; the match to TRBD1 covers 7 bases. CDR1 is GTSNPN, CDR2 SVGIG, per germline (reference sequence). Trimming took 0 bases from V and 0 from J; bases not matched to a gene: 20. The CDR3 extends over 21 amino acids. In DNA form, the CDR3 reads TGTGCCTGGAGTGTAAAGCAGGGGGTTTCAGCGCCCCCCCGCTCCTACAATGAGCAGTTCTTC. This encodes CAWSVKQGVSAPPRSYNEQFF.

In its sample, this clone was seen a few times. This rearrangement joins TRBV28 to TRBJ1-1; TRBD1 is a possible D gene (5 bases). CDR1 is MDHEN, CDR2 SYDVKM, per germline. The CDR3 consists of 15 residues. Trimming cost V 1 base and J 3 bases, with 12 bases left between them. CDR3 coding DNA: TGTGCCAGCAGTTTATCGGGGGGAGGGGACACTGAAGCTTTCTTT. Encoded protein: CASSLSGGGDTEAFF.

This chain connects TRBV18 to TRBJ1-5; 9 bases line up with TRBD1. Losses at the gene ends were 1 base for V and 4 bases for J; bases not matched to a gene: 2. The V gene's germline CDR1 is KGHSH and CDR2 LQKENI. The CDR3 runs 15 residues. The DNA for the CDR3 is TGTGCCAGCTCACCACTACAGGGGGCGAATCAGCCCCAGCATTTT. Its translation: CASSPLQGANQPQHF.

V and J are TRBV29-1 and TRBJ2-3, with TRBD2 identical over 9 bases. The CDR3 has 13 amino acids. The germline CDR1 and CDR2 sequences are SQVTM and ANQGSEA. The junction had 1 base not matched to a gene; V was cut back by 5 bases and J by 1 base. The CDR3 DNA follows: TGCAGCGTTCGGACTAGCGGCACAGATACGCAGTATTTT. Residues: CSVRTSGTDTQYF.

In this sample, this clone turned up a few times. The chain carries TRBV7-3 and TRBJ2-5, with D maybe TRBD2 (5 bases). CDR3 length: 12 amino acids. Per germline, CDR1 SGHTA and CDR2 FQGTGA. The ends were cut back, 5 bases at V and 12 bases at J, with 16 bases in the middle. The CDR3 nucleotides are TGTGCCAGCAGCCCCTTTGACGGGGAAAAGTACTTC. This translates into CASSPFDGEKYF.

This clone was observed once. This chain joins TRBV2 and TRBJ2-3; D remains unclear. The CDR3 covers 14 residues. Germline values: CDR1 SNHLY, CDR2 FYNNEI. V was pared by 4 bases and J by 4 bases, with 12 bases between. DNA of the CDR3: TGTGCCAGCAGTGTCTCAACCGGAGCAGATACGCAGTATTTT. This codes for CASSVSTGADTQYF.

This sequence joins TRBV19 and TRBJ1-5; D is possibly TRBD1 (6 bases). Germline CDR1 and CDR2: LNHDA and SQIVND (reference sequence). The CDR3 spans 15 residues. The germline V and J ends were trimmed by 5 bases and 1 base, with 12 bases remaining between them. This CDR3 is CASSVQGNSNQPQHF. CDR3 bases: TGTGCCAGTAGTGTCCAGGGGAACAGCAATCAGCCCCAGCATTTT.

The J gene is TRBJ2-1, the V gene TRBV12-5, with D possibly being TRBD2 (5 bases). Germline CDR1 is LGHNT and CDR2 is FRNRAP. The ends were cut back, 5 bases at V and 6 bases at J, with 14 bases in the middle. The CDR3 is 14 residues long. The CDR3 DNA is TGTGCTAGTGGTCTGGACTCCAATGGCAATGAGCAGTTCTTC. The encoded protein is CASGLDSNGNEQFF.

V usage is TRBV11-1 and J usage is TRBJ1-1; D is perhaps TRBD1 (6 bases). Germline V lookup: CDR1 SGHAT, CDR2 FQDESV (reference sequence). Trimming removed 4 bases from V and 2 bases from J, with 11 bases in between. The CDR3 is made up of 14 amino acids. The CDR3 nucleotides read TGTGCCAGCAGCTCAGACAGGTTTAACACTGAAGCTTTCTTT. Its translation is CASSSDRFNTEAFF.

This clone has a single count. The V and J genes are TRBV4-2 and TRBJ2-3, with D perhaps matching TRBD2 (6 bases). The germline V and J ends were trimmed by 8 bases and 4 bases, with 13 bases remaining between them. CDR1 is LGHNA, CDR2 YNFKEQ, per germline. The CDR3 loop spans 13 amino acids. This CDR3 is CASASDTADTQYF. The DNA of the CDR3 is TGTGCCAGCGCTAGCGATACCGCAGATACGCAGTATTTT.

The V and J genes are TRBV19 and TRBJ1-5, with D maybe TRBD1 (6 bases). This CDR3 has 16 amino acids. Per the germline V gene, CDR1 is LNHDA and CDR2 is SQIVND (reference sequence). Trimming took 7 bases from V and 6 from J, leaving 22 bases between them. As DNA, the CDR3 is TGTGCCAGTATATCCCAGGGGAGTTTCCAAAGTCAGCCCCAGCATTTT. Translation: CASISQGSFQSQPQHF.